Listed here are 30 T cell receptor beta chains from one sample, sequenced in a study of shared clonotypes between healthy human individuals. The repertoire was sequenced with immunoSEQ multiplex PCR; TCRdb's copy has only in-frame clones and lacks some. This sample has fewer than 1.4 million clones, with around 82% found just once. Specimen: memory CD4+ T cells from PBMCs. The subset is: CD45RA-negative fraction. These receptors came from a man aged 18 to 35 in good health. Some clones in this sample may be carry-over from other donors' samples.

The chain links TRBV28 to TRBJ1-3; no definite D call. The CDR3 consists of 14 residues. Trimming removed 8 bases at V and 0 bases at J, with 11 bases between. The germline V gene has CDR1 MDHEN and CDR2 SYDVKM. In DNA form, the CDR3 reads TGTGCCAGCTCGGGCCTCAGCTCTGGAAACACCATATATTTT. This sequence encodes CASSGLSSGNTIYF.

V is TRBV18 and J is TRBJ2-3; 14 nucleotides align to TRBD2. This CDR3 comprises 17 residues. Looked up from germline, CDR1 is KGHSH and CDR2 is LQKENI. V lost 3 bases to trimming and J lost 4 bases; unmatched junction nucleotides: 6. Here the CDR3 reads CASSPRLAGGRADTQYF. The CDR3 nucleotides are TGTGCCAGCTCACCGCGACTAGCGGGAGGGCGGGCAGATACGCAGTATTTT.

This clone was seen a handful of times. The rearrangement links TRBV6-6 to TRBJ2-1, with 13 bases fitting TRBD2. CDR3 length: 15 residues. Germline trimming cut 6 bases from V and 8 bases from J; bases unmatched to any gene: 7. The V gene's germline CDR1 is MNHNY and CDR2 SVGAGI (reference sequence). CDR3 region: CASRWGLAGRYEQFF. The CDR3 bases are TGTGCCAGCAGGTGGGGACTAGCGGGACGATATGAGCAGTTCTTC.

The chain joins TRBV19 to TRBJ1-2, with TRBD1 identical over 7 bases. The CDR3 runs 14 residues. The J segment lost 4 bases and the V segment lost 5 bases, leaving 7 bases of the junction unmatched. The V gene's germline CDR1 is LNHDA and CDR2 SQIVND (reference sequence). The CDR3 DNA is TGTGCCAGTAGTGGCCGGGACAGACTCTATGGCTACACCTTC. Translation: CASSGRDRLYGYTF. Combining the CDR3 with reference TRBV19 and TRBJ1-2 gives the whole variable domain DGGITQSPKYLFRKEGQNVTLSCEQNLNHDAMYWYRQDPGQGLRLIYYSQIVNDFQKGDIAEGYSVSREKKESFPLTVTSAQKNPTAFYLCASSGRDRLYGYTFGSGTRLTVV.

The V gene is TRBV9, the J gene TRBJ2-1, with 15 bases fitting TRBD2. This CDR3 has 16 residues. The junction had 6 bases not matched to a gene; V was cut back by 4 bases and J by 7 bases. Germline CDR1 and CDR2: SGDLS and YYNGEE. CDR3 sequence reads: CASSPGLAGGVNEQFF. CDR3 DNA sequence: TGTGCCAGCAGCCCCGGACTAGCGGGAGGGGTTAATGAGCAGTTCTTC. Based on the CDR3 plus reference TRBV9 and TRBJ2-1, the full variable domain is DSGVTQTPKHLITATGQRVTLRCSPRSGDLSVYWYQQSLDQGLQFLIQYYNGEERAKGNILERFSAQQFPDLHSELNLSSLELGDSALYFCASSPGLAGGVNEQFFGPGTRLTVL.

DNA for the CDR3: TGTGCCAGTAGTATATCCCGTGGGACAGCCTACGAGCAGTACTTC. Protein sequence: CASSISRGTAYEQYF. The genes are TRBV19 and TRBJ2-7; TRBD1 aligns across 7 bases. Germline V CDR1 and CDR2: LNHDA, SQIVND (reference sequence). V lost 2 bases to trimming and J lost 2 bases; unmatched junction nucleotides: 6. The CDR3 extends over 15 amino acids.

The CDR3 sequence is CASSEGHGGNQPQHF. In nucleotides, the CDR3 is TGTGCCAGCAGTGAGGGACATGGGGGCAATCAGCCCCAGCATTTT. The chain has TRBV6-1 and TRBJ1-5; D might be TRBD1 (6 bases). The CDR3 sequence is 15 residues long. Germline CDR1 is MNHNS and CDR2 is SASEGT. Trimming took 3 bases from V and 2 from J, leaving 11 bases between them.

V gene TRBV27 combines with J gene TRBJ2-1; D not resolved. CDR3 size: 15 residues. Germline V gene lookup returns CDR1 MNHEY and CDR2 SMNVEV (reference sequence). Trimming took off 5 bases at V and 4 bases at J, with 15 bases between the two ends. CDR3 residues: CASSAGDETYNEQFF. CDR3 DNA sequence: TGTGCCAGCAGTGCCGGAGATGAAACTTACAATGAGCAGTTCTTC.

V is TRBV4-1 and J is TRBJ2-7; D possibly corresponds to TRBD2 (5 bases). CDR3 length: 18 amino acids. Trimming removed 4 bases at V and 0 bases at J, with 22 bases between. The germline gives CDR1 MGHRA, CDR2 YSYEKL. The CDR3 region has the DNA TGCGCCAGCAGCCTAAATCCGGGGTCGGCGTTATACTCCTACGAGCAGTACTTC. It encodes CASSLNPGSALYSYEQYF.

This chain uses TRBV7-2 with TRBJ2-5; TRBD1 or TRBD2 may be the D gene (5 bases each). V lost 4 bases, J lost 7 bases, and 13 bases lay in between. Germline V lookup: CDR1 SGHTA, CDR2 FQGNSA. The length of the CDR3 is 13 residues. Here the CDR3 DNA reads TGTGCCAGCAGCTGGGGACCGAAGAGGACCCAGTACTTC. Translating gives CASSWGPKRTQYF. Using reference TRBV7-2 and TRBJ2-5 for the parts outside the CDR3, the full variable domain is GAGVSQSPSNKVTEKGKDVELRCDPISGHTALYWYRQSLGQGLEFLIYFQGNSAPDKSGLPSDRFSAERTGGSVSTLTIQRTQQEDSAVYLCASSWGPKRTQYFGPGTRLLVL.

The rearrangement uses TRBV7-6 and TRBJ2-7; D is unresolved. Germline-derived CDR1 and CDR2 are SGHVS and FNYEAQ. The CDR3 contains 15 residues. Trimming cost V 4 bases and J 7 bases, with 20 bases left between them. This CDR3 reads CASSSDVGGYGEQYF. In DNA, the CDR3 is TGTGCCAGCAGCTCAGACGTGGGTGGCTATGGGGAGCAGTACTTC.

This sequence joins TRBV28 and TRBJ2-3; a weak D match, TRBD2 (6 bases). There are 14 residues in the CDR3. The ends were cut back, 5 bases at V and 4 bases at J, with 13 bases in the middle. Germline V lookup: CDR1 MDHEN, CDR2 SYDVKM. The CDR3 region is CASSTSDYADTQYF. DNA for the CDR3: TGTGCCAGCAGTACCTCGGACTACGCAGATACGCAGTATTTT.

The chain joins TRBV5-1 to TRBJ1-5; 9 nucleotides align to TRBD1. The CDR3 has 15 amino acids. Losses at the gene ends were 0 bases for V and 4 bases for J; bases not matched to a gene: 2. CDR1 and CDR2 (germline): SGHRS, YFSETQ. The CDR3 is CASSLETGGNQPQHF. The CDR3 coding sequence is TGCGCCAGCAGCTTGGAGACAGGGGGAAATCAGCCCCAGCATTTT.

The V call is TRBV20-1, the J call TRBJ1-1; TRBD1 might be the D (5 bases). The CDR3 loop spans 11 amino acids. V lost 6 bases to trimming and J lost 11 bases, with 16 bases between them. Germline V gene data show CDR1 as DFQATT and CDR2 as SNEGSKA (reference sequence). The CDR3 DNA sequence: TGCAGTGCGGGCAGGGAAGGTGAGGCTTTCTTT. Amino acids: CSAGREGEAFF.

This clone turned up a few times. The V call is TRBV12-2, the J call TRBJ2-7; no check of the table's D call, TRBD1, against the DNA was made. TRBV12-2 is a documented pseudogene. This CDR3 spans 16 amino acids. CDR3 in DNA: TGTGCAAGTCGCTTAGCGCGCGACAGGGTCGGGTACGAGCAGTACTTC. Amino acid sequence: CASRLARDRVGYEQYF.

On this clone: Other DNA sequences in this specimen translate into the identical CDR3. V usage is TRBV7-3 and J usage is TRBJ2-2; 8 bases are a match to TRBD2. The J segment lost 2 bases and the V segment lost 2 bases, leaving 4 bases of the junction unmatched. This CDR3 is 16 amino acids long. Germline V gene data show CDR1 as SGHTA and CDR2 as FQGTGA. This CDR3 reads CASSLLAGGNTGELFF. CDR3 in DNA: TGTGCCAGCAGCTTACTGGCGGGAGGTAACACCGGGGAGCTGTTTTTT. The whole variable domain, remainder taken from reference TRBV7-3 and TRBJ2-2, is GAGVSQTPSNKVTEKGKYVELRCDPISGHTALYWYRQSLGQGPEFLIYFQGTGAADDSGLPNDRFFAVRPEGSVSTLKIQRTERGDSAVYLCASSLLAGGNTGELFFGEGSRLTVL.

This chain connects TRBV23-1 to TRBJ1-1; tentative D call: TRBD1 (5 bases). TRBV23-1 is flagged as an ORF with uncertain function. V was trimmed by 6 bases and J by 12 bases, leaving 23 bases between them. This CDR3 has 14 amino acids. CDR3 region: CASSQAGGSRGTFF. CDR3 bases: TGCGCCAGCAGCCAAGCCGGGGGGAGTAGAGGGACTTTCTTT.

This chain links TRBV7-9 with TRBJ2-7; D may be TRBD1 (6 bases). The CDR3 loop spans 13 amino acids. Trimming removed 6 bases at V and 1 base at J, with 10 bases between. The germline V gene encodes CDR1 SEHNR and CDR2 FQNEAQ (reference sequence). The CDR3 DNA sequence: TGTGCCAGCAGTTATGGACAGTCCTACGAGCAGTACTTC. Translation: CASSYGQSYEQYF.

The chain joins TRBV7-9 to TRBJ2-7; D may correspond to TRBD1 or TRBD2 (5 bases each). With 4 bases removed from V and 1 base from J, the gap between germline ends came to 14 bases. This CDR3 spans 15 amino acids. Germline-derived CDR1 and CDR2 are SEHNR and FQNEAQ (reference sequence). CDR3: CASSSPRAGSYEQYF. The DNA for the CDR3 is TGTGCCAGCAGCTCCCCGAGGGCAGGGTCCTACGAGCAGTACTTC.

This clone was counted a few times. The V call is TRBV16, the J call TRBJ2-2; a possible D gene is TRBD2 (5 bases). The CDR3 loop spans 13 amino acids. Germline CDR1 reads KGHSY; CDR2 reads FQNENV. The V gene lost 4 bases and the J gene lost 8 bases, with 11 bases spanning the gap. In nucleotides, the CDR3 is TGTGCCAGCAGCCCCGCGGGCGAAGGGGAGCTGTTTTTT. Its protein product is CASSPAGEGELFF.

The chain couples TRBV6-1 to TRBJ2-1; 14 nucleotides align to TRBD2. Losses at the gene ends were 7 bases for V and 10 bases for J; bases not matched to a gene: 6. CDR3 length equals 14 residues. CDR1 and CDR2 (germline): MNHNS, SASEGT. The CDR3 loop is CASKGTSGSWEQFF. DNA for the CDR3: TGTGCCAGCAAGGGGACTAGCGGGAGCTGGGAGCAGTTCTTC.

The rearrangement uses TRBV11-2 and TRBJ2-5, with TRBD1 identical over 9 bases. With the DNA end fitting TRBJ2-7 better, the J assignment may be wrong. Germline V gene lookup returns CDR1 SGHAT and CDR2 FQNNGV. CDR3 size: 16 residues. CDR3 sequence reads: CASSFRTGQGTYEQYF. CDR3 nucleotides: TGTGCCAGCAGCTTCCGTACGGGACAGGGAACCTACGAGCAGTACTTC.

The chain combines TRBV6-5 with TRBJ1-4, with 7 bases matching TRBD1. The CDR3 sequence is 14 residues long. Unmatched junction bases numbered 10, after V lost 2 bases and J lost 13 bases. Germline loops: CDR1 MNHEY, CDR2 SVGAGI. DNA of the CDR3: TGTGCCAGCAGTTACATGGCAGGGGGGAATCGACTGTTTTTT. Its translation is CASSYMAGGNRLFF.

The table lists this clone with a count of one. The J gene is TRBJ2-7, the V gene TRBV19; TRBD2 agrees at 8 bases. Trimming cost V 4 bases and J 6 bases; bases outside gene matches: 8. This CDR3 has 14 residues. The V gene's germline CDR1 is LNHDA and CDR2 SQIVND (reference sequence). CDR3: CASSTSGSRREQYF. DNA of the CDR3: TGTGCCAGTAGTACCAGCGGGAGTCGGCGCGAGCAGTACTTC.

The rearrangement links TRBV21-1 to TRBJ1-4; TRBD1 was called by the table and not checked on the DNA. TRBV21-1 is termed a pseudogene. CDR3 length: 13 amino acids. The CDR3 nucleotides read TGTGCAACCGACAGGGGCGAACGTAAAAAACTGTTTTTT. It yields the protein CATDRGERKKLFF.

This clone appeared a few times. The CDR3 region has the DNA TGTGCCAGCAATGTTGAACCCCCAGATACGCAGTATTTT. The encoded protein is CASNVEPPDTQYF. The rearrangement uses TRBV28 and TRBJ2-3; D call uncertain. Trimming left V 7 bases short and J 4 bases short, with 12 bases between. Germline-derived CDR1 and CDR2 are MDHEN and SYDVKM. The CDR3 is made up of 13 amino acids.

V gene TRBV2 combines with J gene TRBJ2-3, with D possibly called TRBD1 or TRBD2 (5 bases each). The CDR3 sequence is 12 residues long. Looked up from germline, CDR1 is SNHLY and CDR2 is FYNNEI. Between the trimmed V and J ends, which lost 9 bases and 4 bases, there was a span of 11 bases. This chain's CDR3 is CARAGAADTQYF. The DNA for the CDR3 is TGTGCCAGAGCCGGGGCCGCAGATACGCAGTATTTT.

CDR3 amino acids: CASSPPASASLHEQYF. CDR3 sequence (DNA): TGTGCCAGCAGCCCCCCCGCGTCGGCTAGCCTCCACGAGCAGTACTTC. V gene TRBV7-2 combines with J gene TRBJ2-7, with D possibly TRBD2 on 5 matching bases. Looked up from germline, CDR1 is SGHTA and CDR2 is FQGNSA. The CDR3 is 16 amino acids. V was trimmed by 5 bases and J by 5 bases, leaving 22 bases between them.

This chain uses TRBV28 with TRBJ2-1, with a tentative D call TRBD1 (6 bases). The V gene's germline CDR1 is MDHEN and CDR2 SYDVKM. V was cut by 7 bases and J by 12 bases, with 16 bases left in between. The CDR3 covers 12 residues. The CDR3 protein is CASNTGTPGQFF. For the CDR3, the DNA is TGTGCCAGCAATACCGGGACACCGGGGCAGTTCTTC.

This rearrangement joins TRBV9 to TRBJ2-1, with TRBD2 identical over 12 bases. The CDR3 consists of 16 residues. Germline lookup yields CDR1 SGDLS and CDR2 YYNGEE. The V and J ends lost 4 bases and 8 bases, in that order; junction bases with no gene match: 10. The CDR3: CASSPSLAGGRDEQFF. CDR3 nucleotide sequence: TGTGCCAGCAGCCCCTCACTAGCGGGAGGTCGGGATGAGCAGTTCTTC.